These 27 T cell receptor beta chains were all obtained from the same sample, sequenced in a study of T cells expressing NK-cell markers. For each CDR3 protein, TCRdb gives one entry from its re-call of the 5' RACE reads, without DNA. The sample has about 390,000 distinct CDR3 sequences. The material sequenced was blood T cells: a sorted CD56 or NKG2C T cell subset, CD4+ or CD8+ T cells, or bulk PBMC T cells (not recorded which). The source of these receptors is a woman aged 45 to 65 in good health.

The rearrangement uses TRBV28 and TRBJ1-2. This CDR3 comprises 12 residues. Per the germline V gene, CDR1 is MDHEN and CDR2 is SYDVKM. CDR3 loop: CASRDSNYGYTF.

This chain links TRBV21-1 with TRBJ2-2. TRBV21-1 is classified as a pseudogene. This CDR3 region has 14 residues. The chain's CDR3 is CASNPTFYTGELFF.

The V call is TRBV18, the J call TRBJ2-5; TCRdb designates TRBD1, a call that cannot be tested without DNA. The CDR3 is 15 residues long. The germline V gene encodes CDR1 KGHSH and CDR2 LQKENI. The CDR3 loop is CASSSTGTGYDTQYF.

The rearrangement joins TRBV3-1 to TRBJ2-4; the TCRdb D gene call, TRBD1, has no DNA to confirm it. Looked up from germline, CDR1 is LGHDT and CDR2 is YNNKEL (reference sequence). The CDR3 extends over 14 amino acids. CDR3 region: CASSQGGAPNIQYF. Looking up the rest from reference TRBV3-1 and TRBJ2-4 gives the full variable domain: DTAVSQTPKYLVTQMGNDKSIKCEQNLGHDTMYWYKQDSKKFLKIMFSYNNKELIINETVPNRFSPKSPDKAHLNLHINSLELGDSAVYFCASSQGGAPNIQYFGAGTRLSVL.

The chain couples TRBV5-1 to TRBJ2-2; TCRdb calls TRBD1, which cannot be checked without DNA. This CDR3 region has 16 residues. Germline values: CDR1 SGHRS, CDR2 YFSETQ. The CDR3 spells CASSVATQGAYGELFF.

V is TRBV5-1 and J is TRBJ2-2. The length of the CDR3 is 14 residues. Germline CDR1 reads SGHRS; CDR2 reads YFSETQ. The CDR3 region is CASRKTVTTGELFF.

The V call is TRBV29-1, the J call TRBJ2-3; there is no DNA to check the TCRdb D call of TRBD2. The CDR3 is made up of 14 amino acids. Germline V gene sequence: CDR1 SQVTM, CDR2 ANQGSEA. This chain's CDR3 is CSVVEAGGADTQYF.

J is TRBJ2-1 and V is TRBV11-2; TCRdb outputs TRBD2, but without DNA this stays unchecked. This CDR3 region has 14 residues. The germline gives CDR1 SGHAT, CDR2 FQNNGV. The CDR3 spells CASSSYGGGNEQFF.

The chain recombines TRBV6-6 with TRBJ2-1. The CDR3 has 11 amino acids. Germline V gene data show CDR1 as MNHNY and CDR2 as SVGAGI (reference sequence). CDR3 protein: CASSPRNEQFF.

The chain joins TRBV3-1 to TRBJ1-6; the D call of TRBD1 rests on TCRdb alone, since no DNA is present to check it. The CDR3 has 15 amino acids. Germline CDR1 and CDR2: LGHDT and YNNKEL (reference sequence). CDR3 sequence: CASSRDRGKYSPLHF.

The rearrangement joins TRBV20-1 to TRBJ2-6; TCRdb's D gene call, TRBD1, goes unchecked for lack of DNA. Germline CDR1 is DFQATT and CDR2 is SNEGSKA (reference sequence). This CDR3 spans 14 amino acids. Here the CDR3 reads CSAQTGTGANVLTF.

The chain recombines TRBV14 with TRBJ2-6; TCRdb reports TRBD2, a call that lacks DNA to check it against. Looked up from germline, CDR1 is SGHDN and CDR2 is FVKESK. The CDR3 covers 17 residues. The chain's CDR3 is CASSHLAGIGGANVLTF.

V gene TRBV20-1 combines with J gene TRBJ2-3; TCRdb gives TRBD2 as the D gene, but with no DNA this cannot be confirmed. The CDR3 has 15 residues. CDR1 is DFQATT, CDR2 SNEGSKA, per germline (reference sequence). CDR3 sequence reads: CSARPGGTVTDTQYF.

This chain connects TRBV12-3 or TRBV12-4 to TRBJ2-5; TCRdb indicates TRBD2, and absent DNA this call remains unverified. The CDR3 length is 17 residues. This CDR3 is CASSYTSGRGAQETQYF.

The chain couples TRBV7-8 to TRBJ2-5; TCRdb selects TRBD2, and the lack of DNA leaves this call unchecked. The CDR3 length is 19 residues. Germline V lookup: CDR1 SGHVS, CDR2 FQNEAQ. The CDR3: CASSLIWAGGLHLQETQYF.

The rearrangement joins TRBV20-1 to TRBJ2-3; the TCRdb call, TRBD1, lacks DNA for checking. CDR1 is DFQATT and CDR2 is SNEGSKA in the germline V gene (reference sequence). The CDR3 length is 17 residues. The CDR3 protein is CSAGGLAGTGFSDTQYF.

The chain combines TRBV7-8 with TRBJ2-1; no DNA is available, so the TRBD2 call from TCRdb remains unchecked. CDR1 and CDR2 from the germline V gene are SGHVS and FQNEAQ. The CDR3 sequence is 15 residues long. The CDR3 sequence: CASSVSGTSGNEQFF.

The chain links TRBV3-1 to TRBJ2-5; TCRdb returns TRBD1, unconfirmable since there is no DNA. The germline CDR1 and CDR2 sequences are LGHDT and YNNKEL (reference sequence). The CDR3 contains 17 residues. This chain's CDR3 is CASSQEMVGRGGETQYF.

The chain joins TRBV2 to TRBJ2-3; TCRdb designates TRBD2, a call that cannot be tested without DNA. This CDR3 comprises 16 residues. Germline V gene lookup returns CDR1 SNHLY and CDR2 FYNNEI. CDR3 loop: CASRIPTSGVTDTQYF.

This chain connects TRBV5-1 to TRBJ2-2; TCRdb's assignment of TRBD2 cannot be checked, as there is no DNA. Germline CDR1 reads SGHRS; CDR2 reads YFSETQ. The CDR3 runs to 16 residues. The chain's CDR3 is CASSLGGGRGTGELFF.

CDR3 region: CSVEPQTYGYTF. This chain uses TRBV29-1 with TRBJ1-2. Germline CDR1 SQVTM, CDR2 ANQGSEA. The CDR3 length is 12 residues.

V gene TRBV29-1 combines with J gene TRBJ2-7; TCRdb gives TRBD1 as the D gene, but with no DNA this cannot be confirmed. The germline V gene encodes CDR1 SQVTM and CDR2 ANQGSEA. The CDR3 contains 12 residues. CDR3 amino acids: CSGRQGAGEQYF.

V and J are TRBV10-3 and TRBJ2-2; TCRdb selects TRBD1, and the lack of DNA leaves this call unchecked. The germline V gene encodes CDR1 ENHRY and CDR2 SYGVKD. The CDR3 length is 16 residues. The CDR3 protein is CASQGGVFANTGELFF.

This chain connects TRBV7-8 to TRBJ2-1; checking the TCRdb D call of TRBD2 is not possible without DNA. This CDR3 comprises 19 residues. Per the germline V gene, CDR1 is SGHVS and CDR2 is FQNEAQ. The chain's CDR3 is CASSLDLGGLAGGRNEQFF.

The chain couples TRBV9 to TRBJ1-1; TCRdb outputs TRBD1, but without DNA this stays unchecked. Germline loops: CDR1 SGDLS, CDR2 YYNGEE. This CDR3 contains 13 residues. The CDR3 here is CASSVEPGPEAFF.

The chain uses TRBV27 and TRBJ2-3; as DNA is missing, the TRBD2 call by TCRdb cannot be tested. This CDR3 has 14 amino acids. Germline V gives CDR1 MNHEY, CDR2 SMNVEV (reference sequence). The CDR3 loop is CASRGSGRSDTQYF.

The chain is built from TRBV30 and TRBJ2-1. CDR1 is GTSNPN and CDR2 is SVGIG in the germline V gene (reference sequence). The CDR3 loop spans 13 amino acids. The CDR3 loop reads CACWARGSNEQFF.